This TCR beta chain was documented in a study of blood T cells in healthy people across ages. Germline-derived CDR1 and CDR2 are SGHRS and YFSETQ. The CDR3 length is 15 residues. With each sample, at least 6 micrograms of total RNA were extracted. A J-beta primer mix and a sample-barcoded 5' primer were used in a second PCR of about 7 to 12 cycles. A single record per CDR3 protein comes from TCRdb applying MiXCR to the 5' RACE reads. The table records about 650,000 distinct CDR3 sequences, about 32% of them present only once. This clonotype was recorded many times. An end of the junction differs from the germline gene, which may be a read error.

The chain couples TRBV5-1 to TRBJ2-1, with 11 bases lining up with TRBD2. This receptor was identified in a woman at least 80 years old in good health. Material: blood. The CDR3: CASSSSGGSYNEQFF. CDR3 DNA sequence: TGTGCCAGCAGTTCTAGCGGGGGGAGTTACAATGAGCAGTTCTTC.